The 10 T cell receptor beta chains below were found in one sample sequenced in a study of cytomegalovirus exposure and HLA in healthy donors. A multiplex PCR was run with 60 Vbeta primers and 13 Jbeta primers. Some clones are missing from TCRdb's copy, which holds only in-frame ones; the method was immunoSEQ multiplex PCR. Of around 150,000 clones in the sample, 82% were seen once. Sequencing input: PBMCs. The source of these receptors is a girl aged 5-17 years in good health and CMV-seropositive.

The rearrangement links TRBV11-2 to TRBJ2-1; possibly TRBD2 for D (5 bases). The germline V gene has CDR1 SGHAT and CDR2 FQNNGV. Trimming cost V 5 bases and J 6 bases, with 17 bases left between them. This CDR3 is 15 amino acids long. The CDR3 nucleotides read TGTGCCAGCAGCCTCGGACGGCTAGCAGGCAATGAGCAGTTCTTC. Protein sequence: CASSLGRLAGNEQFF.

The chain combines TRBV5-1 with TRBJ2-5, with D possibly TRBD1 on 6 matching bases. The CDR3 loop spans 15 amino acids. CDR1 and CDR2 (germline): SGHRS, YFSETQ. V gave up 3 bases and J gave up 2 bases, with 14 bases separating them. The CDR3 DNA is TGCGCCAGCAGCTGGACAGAGAATACTCAAGAGACCCAGTACTTC. This gives the protein CASSWTENTQETQYF.

The rearrangement uses TRBV28 and TRBJ2-5; the match to TRBD2 covers 12 bases. Trimming took 5 bases from V and 5 from J; bases not matched to a gene: 6. The germline V gene encodes CDR1 MDHEN and CDR2 SYDVKM. The CDR3 is 15 amino acids. CDR3 sequence: CASSPSGRARETQYF. The CDR3 DNA follows: TGTGCCAGCAGTCCTAGCGGGAGGGCCCGGGAGACCCAGTACTTC.

CDR3 coding DNA: TGTGCCAGCGAGGGGGCCCTAGGCAATCAGCCCCAGCATTTT. Translating it yields CASEGALGNQPQHF. The chain joins TRBV6-6 to TRBJ1-5; TRBD1 aligns across 7 bases. Germline V gene sequence: CDR1 MNHNY, CDR2 SVGAGI (reference sequence). V lost 8 bases, J lost 2 bases, and 6 bases stayed unmatched. There are 14 residues in the CDR3.

This sequence joins TRBV6-6 and TRBJ1-4, with 7 bases identical to TRBD1. The CDR3 consists of 15 residues. Losses at the gene ends were 2 bases for V and 6 bases for J; bases not matched to a gene: 6. In germline, CDR1 is MNHNY, CDR2 SVGAGI (reference sequence). CDR3 amino acids: CASSYVRGRDEKLFF. The CDR3 DNA sequence: TGTGCCAGCAGTTACGTTAGGGGGCGCGATGAAAAACTGTTTTTT.

This clone was seen more than once but under ten times. The chain couples TRBV14 to TRBJ2-2; D call uncertain. V lost 6 bases and J 2 bases, leaving 10 bases between the germline ends. This CDR3 contains 14 residues. Germline values: CDR1 SGHDN, CDR2 FVKESK. The CDR3 sequence is CASRHRANTGELFF. The DNA of the CDR3 is TGTGCCAGCAGACACAGAGCCAACACCGGGGAGCTGTTTTTT.

The chain carries TRBV28 and TRBJ2-1, with 9 bases identical to TRBD1. Germline V gene data show CDR1 as MDHEN and CDR2 as SYDVKM. The V and J ends lost 7 bases and 8 bases, in that order; junction bases with no gene match: 18. The CDR3 sequence is 17 residues long. This chain's CDR3 is CASINPKPGQGFHEQFF. CDR3 sequence (DNA): TGTGCCAGCATAAACCCAAAGCCGGGACAGGGTTTCCATGAGCAGTTCTTC.

The rearrangement links TRBV28 to TRBJ2-1; perhaps TRBD2 as D (5 bases). V dropped 5 bases and J dropped 6 bases, with 14 bases sitting between them. Germline CDR1 and CDR2: MDHEN and SYDVKM. CDR3 length equals 14 residues. The CDR3, as DNA: TGTGCCAGCAGTCCCATGGAGCGGTTCAATGAGCAGTTCTTC. Translating it yields CASSPMERFNEQFF.

The V call is TRBV4-1, the J call TRBJ2-5, with a possible D match to TRBD1 (5 bases). The V end lost 2 bases, the J end lost 0 bases, and 13 bases lay between the germline ends. Germline assignment: CDR1 MGHRA and CDR2 YSYEKL. CDR3 length equals 16 residues. Written as DNA, the CDR3 is TGCGCCAGCAGCCAACTAACCAGGGTGTACCAAGAGACCCAGTACTTC. Its translation: CASSQLTRVYQETQYF.

This clone has just one count. CDR3 in amino acids: CASSLGQLMNTEAFF. As DNA, the CDR3 is TGTGCCAGCAGCCTAGGACAGTTGATGAACACTGAAGCTTTCTTT. The V gene is TRBV5-4, the J gene TRBJ1-1; TRBD1 might be the D (6 bases). The V end lost 4 bases, the J end lost 0 bases, and 13 bases lay between the germline ends. Germline CDR1 and CDR2: SGHNT and YYREEE (reference sequence). CDR3 length: 15 amino acids. The full variable domain, completed using reference TRBV5-4 and TRBJ1-1, is ETGVTQSPTHLIKTRGQQVTLRCSSQSGHNTVSWYQQALGQGPQFIFQYYREEENGRGNFPPRFSGLQFPNYSSELNVNALELDDSALYLCASSLGQLMNTEAFFGQGTRLTVV.